This T cell receptor beta chain appears in the sequencing data of a study of response to subunit inactivated influenza vaccine listed by TCRdb under 2018. The study in broad terms: To follow how T cells responded to a trivalent subunit inactivated influenza vaccine, the researchers relied on deep quantitative profiling of the T cell receptor repertoire. Overall results and qualifications from the work: According to the authors, only a limited number of new T cells may be recruited by each seasonal influenza vaccination.

Notes on this clonotype: What antigen it recognizes has not been identified. No base qualities exist here, and no much larger clone lies one base off it.

Libraries were constructed by RT-PCR. Data came from an Illumina HiSeq 2500. TCRdb ran its own pipeline on the public reads, namely fastp trimming at Q25 and MiXCR clone calling, and kept in-frame beta chains. Rows matching on CDR3 protein sequence are summarized as one entry with the most common DNA and genes. Recorded for this sample are about 500,000 distinct CDR3 sequences; approximately 17% of them occurred a single time. The ten top clones hold less than 4% of the sample. V ends up 8 bases short and J 4 bases short, with an unmatched junction base count of 10. The CDR3 numbers 14 residues from cysteine through phenylalanine. The kept DNA is CDR3 alone, 42 bases in frame from the first base.

Sequencing used CD4+ T cells sorted from PBMCs, obtained about 24 months after vaccination. The sequence was collected from a man aged 45 to 75 who received an inactivated influenza vaccine. Donor details come from another sample of the same person, matched by shared clones. This receptor chain uses TRBV12-3 or TRBV12-4 and TRBJ1-1, with TRBD1 identical over 7 junction bases. The CDR3 sequence is CASGLTGIATEAFF. The DNA sequence is given as TGTGCCAGCGGATTGACAGGGATAGCCACTGAAGCTTTCTTT.